This T cell receptor beta chain comes out of a study of T cell changes during pregnancy in multiple sclerosis. The data were produced by immunoSEQ multiplex PCR, yet TCRdb's version contains in-frame clones alone and is incomplete. The sample contains tens of thousands of clones, over 90% of which appear only once. This clone was counted a few times. The CDR3 runs to 13 residues. Trimming pared 3 bases from V and 2 bases from J, leaving 7 bases between. In germline, CDR1 is PRHDT, CDR2 FYEKMQ (reference sequence). This TCR derives from a female donor with multiple sclerosis, enrolled in a pregnancy study. Sequencing was performed on CD8+ T cells from peripheral blood mononuclear cells, taken in the third trimester of pregnancy. The chain has TRBV13 and TRBJ1-1, with D possibly TRBD1 on 5 matching bases. In nucleotides, the CDR3 is TGTGCCAGCAGCTTGTGGACAAACACTGAAGCTTTCTTT. Protein: CASSLWTNTEAFF.